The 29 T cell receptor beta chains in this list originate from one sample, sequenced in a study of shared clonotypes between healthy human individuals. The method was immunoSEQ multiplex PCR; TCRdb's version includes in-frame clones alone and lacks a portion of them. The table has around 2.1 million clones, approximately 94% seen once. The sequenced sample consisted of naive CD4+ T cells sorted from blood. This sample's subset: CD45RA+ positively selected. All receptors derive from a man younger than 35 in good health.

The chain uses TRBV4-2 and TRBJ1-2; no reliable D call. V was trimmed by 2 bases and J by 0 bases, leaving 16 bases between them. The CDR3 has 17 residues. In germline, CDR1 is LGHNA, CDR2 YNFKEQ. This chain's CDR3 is CASSQLWEKLANYGYTF. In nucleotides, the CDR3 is TGTGCCAGCAGCCAATTGTGGGAGAAGTTAGCTAACTATGGCTACACCTTC.

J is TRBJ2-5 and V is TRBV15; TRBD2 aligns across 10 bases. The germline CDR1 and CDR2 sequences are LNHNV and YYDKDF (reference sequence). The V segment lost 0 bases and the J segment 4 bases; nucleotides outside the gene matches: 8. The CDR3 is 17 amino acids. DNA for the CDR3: TGTGCCACCAGCAGAGAGGGTATAGCGGGGGGTGGAGAGACCCAGTACTTC. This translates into CATSREGIAGGGETQYF.

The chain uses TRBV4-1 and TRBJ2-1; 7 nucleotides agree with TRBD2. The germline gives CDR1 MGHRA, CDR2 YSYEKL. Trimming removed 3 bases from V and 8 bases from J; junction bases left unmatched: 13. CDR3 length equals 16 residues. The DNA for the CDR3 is TGCGCCAGCAGCCAGGGTATGCGCGGGAGAATGGATGAGCAGTTCTTC. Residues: CASSQGMRGRMDEQFF.

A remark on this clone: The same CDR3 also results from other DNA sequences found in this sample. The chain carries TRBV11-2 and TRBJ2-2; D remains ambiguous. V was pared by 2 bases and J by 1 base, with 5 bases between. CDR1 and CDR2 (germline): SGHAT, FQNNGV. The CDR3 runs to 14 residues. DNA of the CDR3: TGTGCCAGCAGCTTATCTGGGAACACCGGGGAGCTGTTTTTT. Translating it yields CASSLSGNTGELFF.

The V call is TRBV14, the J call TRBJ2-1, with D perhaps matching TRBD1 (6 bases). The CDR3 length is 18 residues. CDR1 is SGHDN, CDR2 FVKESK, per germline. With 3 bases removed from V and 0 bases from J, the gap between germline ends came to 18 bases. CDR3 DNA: TGTGCCAGCAGCCAGAGCGCCGGGACCAGGGGCTCCTACAATGAGCAGTTCTTC. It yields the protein CASSQSAGTRGSYNEQFF. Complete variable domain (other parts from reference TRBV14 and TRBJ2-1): EAGVTQFPSHSVIEKGQTVTLRCDPISGHDNLYWYRRVMGKEIKFLLHFVKESKQDESGMPNNRFLAERTGGTYSTLKVQPAELEDSGVYFCASSQSAGTRGSYNEQFFGPGTRLTVL.

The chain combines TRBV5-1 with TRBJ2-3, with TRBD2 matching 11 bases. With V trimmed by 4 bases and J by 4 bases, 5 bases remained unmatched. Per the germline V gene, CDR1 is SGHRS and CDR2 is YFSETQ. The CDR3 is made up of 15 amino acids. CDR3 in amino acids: CASSISGGAADTQYF. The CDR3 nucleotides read TGCGCCAGCAGCATTAGCGGGGGGGCTGCAGATACGCAGTATTTT.

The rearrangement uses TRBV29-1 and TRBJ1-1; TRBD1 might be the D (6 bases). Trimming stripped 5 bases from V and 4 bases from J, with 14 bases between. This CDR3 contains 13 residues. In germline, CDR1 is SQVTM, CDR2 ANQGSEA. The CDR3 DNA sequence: TGCAGCGTTTCTTGGGGGCCGGGCACTGAAGCTTTCTTT. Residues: CSVSWGPGTEAFF.

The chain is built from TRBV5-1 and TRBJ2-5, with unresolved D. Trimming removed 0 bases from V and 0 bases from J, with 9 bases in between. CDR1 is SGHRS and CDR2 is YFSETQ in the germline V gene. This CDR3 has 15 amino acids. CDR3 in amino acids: CASSLVGQYQETQYF. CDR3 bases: TGCGCCAGCAGCTTGGTCGGGCAGTACCAAGAGACCCAGTACTTC.

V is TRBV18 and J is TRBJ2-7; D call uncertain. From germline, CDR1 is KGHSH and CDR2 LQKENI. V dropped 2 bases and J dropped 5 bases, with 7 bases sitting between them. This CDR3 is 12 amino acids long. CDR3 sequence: CASSPGDHEQYF. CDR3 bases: TGTGCCAGCTCACCAGGCGACCACGAGCAGTACTTC.

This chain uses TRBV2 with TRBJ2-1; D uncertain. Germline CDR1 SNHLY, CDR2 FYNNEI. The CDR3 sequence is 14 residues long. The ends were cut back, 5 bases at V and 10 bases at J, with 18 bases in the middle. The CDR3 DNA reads TGTGCCAGCAGTTTTTCGCACGCCCTGGAAGAGCAGTTCTTC. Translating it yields CASSFSHALEEQFF.

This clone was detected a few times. DNA of the CDR3: TGTGCCAGCAGCCTGGGGGGGAGTAACGCACCCCTCCACTTT. Protein product: CASSLGGSNAPLHF. The rearrangement links TRBV9 to TRBJ1-6, with a tentative D call TRBD1 (5 bases). The V gene lost 4 bases and the J gene lost 11 bases, with 16 bases spanning the gap. This CDR3 has 14 amino acids. Germline V CDR1 and CDR2: SGDLS, YYNGEE.

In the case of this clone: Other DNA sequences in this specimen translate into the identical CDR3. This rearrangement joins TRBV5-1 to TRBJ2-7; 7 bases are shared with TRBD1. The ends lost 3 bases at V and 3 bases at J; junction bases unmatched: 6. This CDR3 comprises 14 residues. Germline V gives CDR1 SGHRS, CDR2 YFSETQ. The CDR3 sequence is CASSSGQASYEQYF. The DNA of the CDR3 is TGCGCCAGCAGCTCCGGACAGGCTAGCTACGAGCAGTACTTC.

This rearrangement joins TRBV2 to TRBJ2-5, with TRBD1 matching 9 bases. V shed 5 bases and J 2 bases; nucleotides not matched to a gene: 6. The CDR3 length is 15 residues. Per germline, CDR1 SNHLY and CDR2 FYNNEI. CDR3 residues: CASSLGTGLQETQYF. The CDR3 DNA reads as TGTGCCAGCAGTTTAGGGACAGGGCTTCAAGAGACCCAGTACTTC.

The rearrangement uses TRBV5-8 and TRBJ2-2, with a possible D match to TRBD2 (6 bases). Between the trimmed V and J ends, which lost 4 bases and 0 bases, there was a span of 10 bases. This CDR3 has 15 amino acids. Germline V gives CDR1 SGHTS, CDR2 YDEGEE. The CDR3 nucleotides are TGTGCCAGCAGCACGGGACTGTCGAACACCGGGGAGCTGTTTTTT. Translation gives CASSTGLSNTGELFF.

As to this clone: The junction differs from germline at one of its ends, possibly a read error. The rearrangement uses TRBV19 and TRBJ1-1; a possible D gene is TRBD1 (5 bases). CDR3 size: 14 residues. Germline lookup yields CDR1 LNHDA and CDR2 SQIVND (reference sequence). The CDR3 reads CASRIDSMNTEAFF. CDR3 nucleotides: TGTGCCAGTAGGATAGACAGCATGAACACTGAAGCTTTCTTT.

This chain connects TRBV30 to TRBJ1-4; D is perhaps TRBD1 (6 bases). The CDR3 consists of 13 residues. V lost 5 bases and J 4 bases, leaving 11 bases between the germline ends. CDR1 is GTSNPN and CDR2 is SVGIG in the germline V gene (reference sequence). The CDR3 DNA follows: TGTGCCTGGGGGCAGGGGCATAATGAAAAACTGTTTTTT. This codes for CAWGQGHNEKLFF.

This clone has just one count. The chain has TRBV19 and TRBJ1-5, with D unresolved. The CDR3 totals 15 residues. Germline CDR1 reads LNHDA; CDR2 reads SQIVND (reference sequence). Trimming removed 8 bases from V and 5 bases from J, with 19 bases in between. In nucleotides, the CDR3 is TGTGCCAGTTCACCCAATCCCAGCCTATATCAGCCCCAGCATTTT. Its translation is CASSPNPSLYQPQHF.

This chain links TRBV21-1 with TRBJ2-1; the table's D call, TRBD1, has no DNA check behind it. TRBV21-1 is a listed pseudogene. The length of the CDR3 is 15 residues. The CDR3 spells CASSPGRDRYNEQFF. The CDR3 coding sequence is TGTGCCAGCAGCCCCGGCCGGGACAGATACAATGAGCAGTTCTTC.

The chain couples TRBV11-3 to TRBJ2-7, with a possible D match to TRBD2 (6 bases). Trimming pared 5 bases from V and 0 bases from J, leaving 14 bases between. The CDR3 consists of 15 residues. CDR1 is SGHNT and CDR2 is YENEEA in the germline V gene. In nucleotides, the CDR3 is TGTGCCAGCAGCCTCCAGGCGGGGAACTCCTACGAGCAGTACTTC. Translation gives CASSLQAGNSYEQYF.

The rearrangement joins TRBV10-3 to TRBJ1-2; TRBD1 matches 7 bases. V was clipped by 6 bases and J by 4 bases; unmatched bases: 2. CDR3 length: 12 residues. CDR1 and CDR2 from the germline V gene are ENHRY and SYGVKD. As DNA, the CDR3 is TGTGCCATCAGCTGGGACAGCTATGGCTACACCTTC. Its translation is CAISWDSYGYTF.

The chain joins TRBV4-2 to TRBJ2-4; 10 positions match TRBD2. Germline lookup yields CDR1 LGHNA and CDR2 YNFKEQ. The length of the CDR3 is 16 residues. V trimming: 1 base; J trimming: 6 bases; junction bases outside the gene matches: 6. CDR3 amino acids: CASSQGTSGVGNIQYF. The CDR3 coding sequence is TGTGCCAGCAGCCAAGGGACTAGCGGAGTGGGAAACATTCAGTACTTC.

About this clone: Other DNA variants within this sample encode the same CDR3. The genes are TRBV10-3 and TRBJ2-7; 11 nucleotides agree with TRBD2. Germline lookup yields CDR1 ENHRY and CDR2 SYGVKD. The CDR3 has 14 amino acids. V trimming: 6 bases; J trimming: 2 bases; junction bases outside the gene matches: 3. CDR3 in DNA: TGTGCCATCAGCGGACTAGCGGGTACCTACGAGCAGTACTTC. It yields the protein CAISGLAGTYEQYF.

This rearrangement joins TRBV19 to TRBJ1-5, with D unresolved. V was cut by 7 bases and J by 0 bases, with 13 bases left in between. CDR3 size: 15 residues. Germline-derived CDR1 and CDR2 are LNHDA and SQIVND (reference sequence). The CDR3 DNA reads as TGTGCCAGTATAAAGGACGGGAATAGCAATCAGCCCCAGCATTTT. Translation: CASIKDGNSNQPQHF.

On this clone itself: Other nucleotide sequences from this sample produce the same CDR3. As DNA, the CDR3 is TGTGCCAGCAGCCTTCGACAAGGCTATGGCTACACCTTC. Its translation is CASSLRQGYGYTF. The gene calls are TRBV7-2 and TRBJ1-2, with no clear D. Germline values: CDR1 SGHTA, CDR2 FQGNSA. This CDR3 is 13 amino acids long. Trimming took 5 bases from V and 4 from J, leaving 11 bases between them.

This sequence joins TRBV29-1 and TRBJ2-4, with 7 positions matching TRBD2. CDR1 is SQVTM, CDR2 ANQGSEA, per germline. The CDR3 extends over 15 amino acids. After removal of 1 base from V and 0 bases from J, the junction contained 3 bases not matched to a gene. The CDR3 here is CSVEGQRGAKNIQYF. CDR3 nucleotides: TGCAGCGTTGAAGGGCAGCGGGGAGCCAAAAACATTCAGTACTTC.

The CDR3: CASSAPRTVEKLFF. As DNA, the CDR3 is TGTGCCAGCAGTGCCCCCAGGACTGTTGAAAAACTGTTTTTT. J is TRBJ1-4 and V is TRBV6-6; no clear D. V lost 5 bases, J lost 7 bases, and 14 bases lay in between. Per the germline V gene, CDR1 is MNHNY and CDR2 is SVGAGI (reference sequence). The CDR3 is made up of 14 amino acids.

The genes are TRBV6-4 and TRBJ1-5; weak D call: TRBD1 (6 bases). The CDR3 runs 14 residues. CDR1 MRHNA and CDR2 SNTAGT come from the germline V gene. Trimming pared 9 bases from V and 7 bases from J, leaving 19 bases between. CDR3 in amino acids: CASRGTPKRQPQHF. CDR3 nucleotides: TGTGCCAGTCGGGGGACACCAAAGAGACAGCCCCAGCATTTT.

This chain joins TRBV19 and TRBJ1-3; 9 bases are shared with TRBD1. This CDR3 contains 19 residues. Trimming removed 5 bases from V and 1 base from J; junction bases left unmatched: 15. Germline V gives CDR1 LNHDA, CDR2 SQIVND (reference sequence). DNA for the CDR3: TGTGCCAGTAGTCCCGCCCCGGGACAGGGTATACGTTCTGGAAACACCATATATTTT. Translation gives CASSPAPGQGIRSGNTIYF.

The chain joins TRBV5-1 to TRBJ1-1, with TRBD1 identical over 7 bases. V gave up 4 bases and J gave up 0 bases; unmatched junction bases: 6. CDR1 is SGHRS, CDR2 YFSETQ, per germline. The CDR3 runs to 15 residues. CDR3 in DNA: TGCGCCAGCAGCAGGTCACAGGGGATGAACACTGAAGCTTTCTTT. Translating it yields CASSRSQGMNTEAFF.